The 2 T cell receptor beta chains below all came from one sample that was sequenced in a study of tumor-infiltrating lymphocytes in localized non-small cell lung cancer. Here immunoSEQ multiplex PCR was the method, and the copy in TCRdb shows in-frame clones only, minus some. The sample contains 10,000 to 15,000 clones, approximately 84% of which appear only once. The sample taken for sequencing was lung tumor tissue. These TCRs come from a human donor with non-small cell lung cancer.

The chain carries TRBV5-6 and TRBJ1-2, with TRBD1 matching over 7 bases. Germline-derived CDR1 and CDR2 are SGHDT and YYEEEE. With V trimmed by 3 bases and J by 1 base, 3 bases remained unmatched. This CDR3 has 14 residues. CDR3 in DNA: TGTGCCAGCAGCTGGGGGGACAGTAACTATGGCTACACCTTC. Residues: CASSWGDSNYGYTF. The full variable domain, its missing parts supplied by reference TRBV5-6 and TRBJ1-2, is DAGVTQSPTHLIKTRGQQVTLRCSPKSGHDTVSWYQQALGQGPQFIFQYYEEEERQRGNFPDRFSGHQFPNYSSELNVNALLLGDSALYLCASSWGDSNYGYTFGSGTRLTVV.

The chain uses TRBV9 and TRBJ2-1, with 10 bases matching TRBD2. CDR3 size: 21 residues. The germline V gene has CDR1 SGDLS and CDR2 YYNGEE. The V gene end was trimmed by 3 bases and the J gene end by 2 bases; junction bases not matched to a gene: 20. The DNA for the CDR3 is TGTGCCAGCAGCGCTTGGGGTAGCGGGAGGACCAAACCTCCCGCCTACAATGAGCAGTTCTTC. Translated: CASSAWGSGRTKPPAYNEQFF. Full variable domain (remainder filled in from reference TRBV9 and TRBJ2-1): DSGVTQTPKHLITATGQRVTLRCSPRSGDLSVYWYQQSLDQGLQFLIQYYNGEERAKGNILERFSAQQFPDLHSELNLSSLELGDSALYFCASSAWGSGRTKPPAYNEQFFGPGTRLTVL.